The source of this T cell receptor (beta chain) is a study of radiotherapy plus CTLA-4 blockade in lung cancer. Only in-frame clones appear in the TCRdb table, and some are missing; sequencing was by immunoSEQ multiplex PCR. The table includes some 80,000 clones, around 79% detected once. This CDR3 has 14 residues. Germline-derived CDR1 and CDR2 are MNHEY and SVGAGI. V was trimmed by 6 bases and J by 7 bases, leaving 15 bases between them. The rearrangement uses TRBV6-5 and TRBJ1-4; D remains unclear. The sequencing here drew on peripheral blood, taken from a patient treated with radiotherapy plus ipilimumab. The sequence derives from a human donor with non-small cell lung cancer whose response to radiotherapy plus ipilimumab could not be evaluated. Some clones in this sample may be carry-over from other donors' samples. The CDR3 DNA reads TGTGCCAGCAGCGTATATGAGGGCGGTGAAAAACTGTTTTTT. Translating it yields CASSVYEGGEKLFF.